A selection of T cell receptor beta chains follows, all from one sample in a study of blood T cells in healthy people across ages. A single record per CDR3 protein comes from TCRdb applying MiXCR to the 5' RACE reads. This repertoire shows around 580,000 distinct CDR3 sequences, about 45% found once; its top ten account for 20% to 25%. Specimen: blood. The source is a man aged 80 or over in good health. Each CDR3 is given with its conserved first and last residue. D genes are given only for firm matches. Clone size is given for some rows only: seen once, a few or many times, or a class if the clone is expanded.

d_call j_call v_call clone_size cdr3_aa cdr3_nt
. TRBJ2-6 TRBV5-1 . CASSLAERPGANVLTF TGCGCCAGCAGCTTGGCCGAAAGGCCTGGGGCCAACGTCCTGACTTTC
TRBD2 TRBJ2-2 TRBV20-1 . CSARRLAGVDTGELFF TGCAGTGCTAGAAGACTAGCGGGAGTCGACACCGGGGAGCTGTTTTTT
TRBD1 TRBJ2-7 TRBV5-8 . CASSLGTGAVYEQYF TGTGCCAGCAGCTTGGGGACAGGGGCAGTCTACGAGCAGTACTTC
. TRBJ2-5 TRBV15 . CATCPLTGGWETQYF TGTGCCACGTGCCCGCTGACAGGAGGGTGGGAGACCCAGTACTTC
TRBD2 TRBJ2-5 TRBV7-9 few CASSPLIGLAVKIQETQYF TGTGCCAGCAGCCCTCTGATTGGACTAGCGGTCAAAATACAAGAGACCCAGTACTTC
TRBD1 TRBJ1-1 TRBV4-3 . CASSQAFQGQGAFF TGCGCCAGCAGCCAAGCTTTTCAGGGACAGGGGGCTTTCTTT
TRBD1 TRBJ2-6 TRBV6-6 many CASRGQGIVEGANVLTF TGTGCCAGCAGGGGACAGGGAATTGTGGAAGGGGCCAACGTCCTGACTTTC
TRBD1 TRBJ2-3 TRBV18 . CASATGADTQYF TGTGCCAGCGCCACAGGGGCAGATACGCAGTATTTT
TRBD2 TRBJ2-3 TRBV4-1 . CASSQALAGGTDTQYF TGCGCCAGCAGCCAAGCTCTAGCGGGGGGCACAGATACGCAGTATTTT
. TRBJ2-7 TRBV7-2 many CASSPLGYEQYF TGTGCCAGCAGCCCCCTGGGGTACGAGCAGTACTTC
TRBD2 TRBJ2-3 TRBV5-1 . CASSTGTSGRTDTQYF TGCGCCAGCAGCACAGGGACTAGCGGGAGAACAGATACGCAGTATTTT
. TRBJ1-1 TRBV6-2/TRBV6-3 . CASSYSMGPRVWVQAFF TGTGCCAGCAGTTACTCGATGGGTCCCCGCGTCTGGGTGCAAGCTTTCTTT
. TRBJ1-2 TRBV5-1 many CASSFQDPNYGYTF TGCGCCAGCAGCTTCCAGGATCCTAACTATGGCTACACCTTC
. TRBJ2-7 TRBV20-1 . CSARVSTGTGEQYF TGCAGTGCTAGAGTCTCGACAGGTACCGGCGAGCAGTACTTC
. TRBJ1-6 TRBV15 . CATSRGINSPPHF TGTGCCACCAGCAGAGGGATTAATTCACCCCCCCACTTT
TRBD1 TRBJ2-1 TRBV28 . CASSLTGAGYNEQFF TGTGCCAGCAGTCTCACAGGGGCGGGTTACAATGAGCAGTTCTTC
. TRBJ1-5 TRBV30 . CAWDSRGNQPQHF TGTGCCTGGGATTCCAGGGGCAATCAGCCCCAGCATTTT
TRBD2 TRBJ2-5 TRBV10-3 . CAISPILAGNQETQYF TGTGCCATCAGTCCGATTCTAGCGGGGAACCAAGAGACCCAGTACTTC
. TRBJ2-7 TRBV6-5 few CASSATGPSYEQYF TGTGCCAGCAGTGCGACCGGGCCTTCCTACGAGCAGTACTTC
TRBD2 TRBJ2-7 TRBV29-1 few CSVAGTSFSEQYF TGCAGCGTGGCCGGGACTAGCTTTTCCGAGCAGTACTTC
. TRBJ1-4 TRBV10-3 . CAIAGGIGEKLFF TGTGCCATCGCCGGAGGGATTGGTGAAAAACTGTTTTTT
. TRBJ1-2 TRBV3-1 few CASSLEGGGYTF TGTGCCAGCAGCTTAGAGGGTGGTGGCTACACCTTC
TRBD2 TRBJ2-7 TRBV7-2 once CASGPTSRDEQYF TGTGCCAGCGGCCCGACTAGCCGCGACGAGCAGTACTTC
. TRBJ2-1 TRBV29-1 . CSVEDLAGSLYNEQFF TGCAGCGTTGAAGACCTTGCGGGGAGCCTCTACAATGAGCAGTTCTTC
TRBD1 TRBJ1-1 TRBV5-1 . CASSLGSGGATEAFF TGCGCCAGCAGCTTGGGGTCAGGGGGAGCCACTGAAGCTTTCTTT
TRBD1 TRBJ1-5 TRBV3-1 . CASSPGTGFGQPQHF TGTGCCAGCAGCCCCGGGACAGGGTTTGGTCAGCCCCAGCATTTT
TRBD2 TRBJ2-7 TRBV7-2 . CASSPQSGGYEQYF TGTGCCAGCAGCCCCCAGTCGGGGGGCTACGAGCAGTACTTC
. TRBJ2-5 TRBV5-1 . CASSARLETQYF TGCGCCAGCAGTGCTAGACTAGAGACCCAGTACTTC
. TRBJ2-1 TRBV7-2 . CASSLAVGDSSYNEQFF TGTGCCAGCAGCTTAGCGGTAGGCGATAGCTCCTACAATGAGCAGTTCTTC
. TRBJ2-5 TRBV6-2/TRBV6-3 few CASSQYETQYF TGTGCCAGCAGTCAATATGAGACCCAGTACTTC
TRBD2 TRBJ2-3 TRBV24-1 . CATSDIAGGSTDTQYF TGTGCCACCAGTGATATAGCGGGAGGTAGCACAGATACGCAGTATTTT
. TRBJ1-6 TRBV20-1 . CSAQQENYNSPLHF TGCAGTGCTCAACAGGAGAACTATAATTCACCCCTCCACTTT
. TRBJ2-7 TRBV20-1 . CSARSGVRAYEQYF TGCAGTGCTCGTAGCGGAGTTCGGGCCTACGAGCAGTACTTC
TRBD1 TRBJ1-2 TRBV20-1 . CSARPTGRGPGHGYTF TGCAGTGCTAGACCGACAGGCAGGGGGCCGGGGCATGGCTACACCTTC
TRBD1 TRBJ1-1 TRBV7-9 . CANSLPRTGADTEAFF TGTGCCAACAGCTTACCCAGGACAGGGGCTGACACTGAAGCTTTCTTT